This is a list of T cell receptor beta chains from one sample in a study of vaccination and CD4 T cells after COVID-19. Their target antigens are unknown. TCRdb passed the PCR reads through MiXCR, listing each CDR3 protein once. This table has some 10,000 distinct CDR3 sequences, about 35% appearing once. Sequenced input: CD4+ T cells from blood, cultured in vitro. These receptors came from a human donor in good health. Each CDR3 is given with its conserved first and last residue. The D gene is left open where the match is weak. The listing skips clone size in some rows; elsewhere it reads once, few, many or a size class.

TRBV30	NA	TRBJ2-1	once	CAWSGGGGRYNEQFF	TGTGCCTGGAGTGGAGGGGGCGGGAGGTACAATGAGCAGTTCTTC
TRBV7-6	NA	TRBJ1-1	few	CASSLGGNGEAFF	TGTGCCAGCAGCTTAGGAGGTAACGGGGAAGCTTTCTTT
TRBV20-1	NA	TRBJ2-3	NA	CSAFLADTQYF	TGCAGTGCCTTCTTGGCAGATACGCAGTATTTT
TRBV20-1	TRBD1	TRBJ2-5	NA	CSEGQGIKTQYF	TGCAGTGAGGGACAGGGGATTAAGACCCAGTACTTC
TRBV5-6	TRBD2	TRBJ2-5	NA	CASSFGGVQETQYF	TGTGCCAGCAGCTTCGGGGGGGTTCAAGAGACCCAGTACTTC
TRBV7-2	NA	TRBJ1-5	medium-sized	CASSLNLNQPQHF	TGTGCCAGCAGCTTAAACCTCAATCAGCCCCAGCATTTT
TRBV20-1	TRBD2	TRBJ2-7	few	CSARDLAGVYEQYF	TGCAGTGCTAGAGATTTGGCGGGGGTCTACGAGCAGTACTTC
TRBV7-3	NA	TRBJ1-2	NA	CASSSDKVYGYTF	TGTGCCAGCAGCTCGGATAAGGTGTATGGCTACACCTTC
TRBV4-2	NA	TRBJ1-5	NA	CASSQEEAGSQPQHF	TGTGCCAGCAGCCAAGAAGAAGCAGGGAGTCAGCCCCAGCATTTT
TRBV30	NA	TRBJ2-7	few	CAWREPYEQYF	TGTGCCTGGAGGGAACCCTACGAGCAGTACTTC
TRBV20-1	NA	TRBJ2-3	few	CSADPRGPSTDTQYF	TGCAGTGCTGACCCCAGGGGTCCAAGCACAGATACGCAGTATTTT
TRBV20-1	NA	TRBJ2-3	NA	CSAPFAGLIDTQYF	TGCAGTGCCCCGTTTGCGGGGTTAATAGATACGCAGTATTTT
TRBV6-2/TRBV6-3	TRBD1	TRBJ2-7	few	CASSYAGQASYEQYF	TGTGCCAGCAGTTACGCGGGACAGGCCTCCTACGAGCAGTACTTC
TRBV20-1	NA	TRBJ2-7	few	CSARAHDYEQYF	TGCAGTGCTAGAGCCCACGACTACGAGCAGTACTTC
TRBV20-1	NA	TRBJ1-1	NA	CSADEGWGSAEAFF	TGCAGTGCGGACGAGGGTTGGGGTTCCGCTGAAGCTTTCTTT
TRBV4-3	NA	TRBJ1-2	NA	CASSQGLGGLGYTF	TGCGCCAGCAGCCAAGGGTTGGGAGGGCTTGGCTACACCTTC
TRBV5-5	NA	TRBJ2-7	once	CASSPPGLAYEQYF	TGTGCCAGCAGCCCCCCCGGGCTAGCCTACGAGCAGTACTTC
TRBV7-2	NA	TRBJ1-1	few	CASSLAWGGAFF	TGTGCCAGCAGCTTAGCGTGGGGGGGGGCTTTCTTT
TRBV7-2	NA	TRBJ2-3	NA	CASSPGTGVLDTQCF	TGTGCCAGCAGCCCCGGGACGGGGGTCTTGGATACGCAGTGTTTT
TRBV24-1	NA	TRBJ2-7	NA	CATSGGHSYEQYF	TGTGCCACCAGTGGGGGCCACTCCTACGAGCAGTACTTC